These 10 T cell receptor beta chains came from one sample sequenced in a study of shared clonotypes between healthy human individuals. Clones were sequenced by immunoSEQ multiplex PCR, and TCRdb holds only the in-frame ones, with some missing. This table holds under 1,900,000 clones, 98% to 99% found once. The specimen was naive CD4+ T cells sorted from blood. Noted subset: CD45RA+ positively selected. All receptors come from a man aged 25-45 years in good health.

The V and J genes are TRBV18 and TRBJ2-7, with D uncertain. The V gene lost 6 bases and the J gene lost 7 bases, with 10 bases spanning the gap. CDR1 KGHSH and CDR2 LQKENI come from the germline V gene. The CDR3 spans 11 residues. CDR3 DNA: TGTGCCAGCTCGGCCCCTAAAGAGCAGTACTTC. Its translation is CASSAPKEQYF.

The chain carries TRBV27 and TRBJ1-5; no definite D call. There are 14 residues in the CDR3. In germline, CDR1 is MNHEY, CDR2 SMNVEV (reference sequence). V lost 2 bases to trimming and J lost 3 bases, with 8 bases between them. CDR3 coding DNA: TGTGCCAGCAGTTTAGCCAGCAACAATCAGCCCCAGCATTTT. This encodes CASSLASNNQPQHF.

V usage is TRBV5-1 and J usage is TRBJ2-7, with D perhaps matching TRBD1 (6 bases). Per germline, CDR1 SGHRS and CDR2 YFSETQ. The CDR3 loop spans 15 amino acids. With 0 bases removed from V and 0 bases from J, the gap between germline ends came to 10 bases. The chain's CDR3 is CASSLGGPSSYEQYF. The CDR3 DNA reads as TGCGCCAGCAGCTTGGGGGGGCCTAGCTCCTACGAGCAGTACTTC.

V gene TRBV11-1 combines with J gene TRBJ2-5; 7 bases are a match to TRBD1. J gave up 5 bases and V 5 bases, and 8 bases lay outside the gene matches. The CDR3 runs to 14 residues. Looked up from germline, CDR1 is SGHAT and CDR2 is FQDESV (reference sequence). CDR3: CASSPDRDGETQYF. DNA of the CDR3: TGTGCCAGCAGCCCCGACAGGGACGGGGAGACCCAGTACTTC.

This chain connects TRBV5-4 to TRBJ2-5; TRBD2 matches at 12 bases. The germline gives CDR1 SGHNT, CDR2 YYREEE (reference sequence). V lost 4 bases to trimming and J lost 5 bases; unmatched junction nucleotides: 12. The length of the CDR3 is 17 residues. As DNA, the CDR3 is TGTGCCAGCAGCAGAAGGGCTAGCGGGAGGGACGGGGAGACCCAGTACTTC. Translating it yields CASSRRASGRDGETQYF.

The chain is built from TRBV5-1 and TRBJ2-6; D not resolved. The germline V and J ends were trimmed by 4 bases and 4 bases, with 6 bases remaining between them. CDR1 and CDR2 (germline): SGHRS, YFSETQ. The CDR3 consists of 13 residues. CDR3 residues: CASSPEGANVLTF. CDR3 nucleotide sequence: TGCGCCAGCAGCCCCGAGGGGGCCAACGTCCTGACTTTC.

The CDR3 is CASSQDEAGVSYEQYF. The CDR3 nucleotides read TGCGCCAGCAGCCAAGATGAAGCAGGGGTCTCCTACGAGCAGTACTTC. The chain couples TRBV4-3 to TRBJ2-7, with D possibly TRBD1 on 6 matching bases. The CDR3 is 16 amino acids. V was trimmed by 0 bases and J by 0 bases, leaving 12 bases between them. The germline V gene encodes CDR1 LGHNA and CDR2 YSLEER.

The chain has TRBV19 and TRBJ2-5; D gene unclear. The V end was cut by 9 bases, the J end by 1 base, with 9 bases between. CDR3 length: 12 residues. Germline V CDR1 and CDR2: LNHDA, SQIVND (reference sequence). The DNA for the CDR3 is TGTGCCAGCAGCGCCGTCCAAGAGACCCAGTACTTC. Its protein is CASSAVQETQYF.

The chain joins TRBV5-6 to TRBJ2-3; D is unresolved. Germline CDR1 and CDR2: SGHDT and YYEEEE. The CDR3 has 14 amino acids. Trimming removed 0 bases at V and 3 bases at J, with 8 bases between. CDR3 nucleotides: TGTGCCAGCAGCTTGGCCCGGGCGACAGATACGCAGTATTTT. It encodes CASSLARATDTQYF.

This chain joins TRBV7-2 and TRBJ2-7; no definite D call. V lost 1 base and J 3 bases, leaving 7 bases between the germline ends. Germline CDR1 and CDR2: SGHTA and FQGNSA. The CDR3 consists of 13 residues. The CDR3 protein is CASSLEARYEQYF. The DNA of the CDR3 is TGTGCCAGCAGCTTAGAGGCCCGCTACGAGCAGTACTTC.